This T cell receptor (beta chain) originates from a study of cytomegalovirus exposure and HLA in healthy donors. Study-level results: Researchers counted roughly 160 TCR beta chains as cytomegalovirus-associated.

The donors were part of the approximately 120-subject validation cohort, which stood apart from the roughly 700-subject first cohort. Germline V gives CDR1 SGHDT, CDR2 YYEEEE. CDR3 length equals 15 residues. Trimming stripped 0 bases from V and 4 bases from J, with 12 bases between. A note on this clone: Its antigen is currently unknown.

The table came from immunoSEQ multiplex PCR; TCRdb's copy has only in-frame clones and leaves some out. The sample gives 160,000 or so clones, around nine tenths of which show up once; less than 3.5% is in the top ten. V and J are TRBV5-6 and TRBJ2-3, with D tentatively TRBD2 (7 bases). This TCR was recovered from a man younger than 35 in good health and CMV-seropositive. Material: PBMCs. CDR3 sequence reads: CASSLALGGADTQYF. The CDR3 coding sequence is TGTGCCAGCAGCTTGGCATTAGGGGGGGCAGATACGCAGTATTTT.